This is a list of T cell receptor beta chains from one sample in a study of a mutant IDH1 vaccine in newly diagnosed glioma. The table came from immunoSEQ multiplex PCR; TCRdb's copy has only in-frame clones and leaves some out. In the table there are tens of thousands of clones, approximately 79% of which are singletons. These receptors are not linked to any known antigen. The starting material was PBMCs, obtained from a glioma patient whose treatment included an IDH1 peptide vaccine. The receptors here all came from a man between 35 and 55 years old with glioma. The CDR3 runs from the conserved cysteine through the conserved F or W. D genes are given only for firm matches. Size is omitted from some rows. Given values are once, few, many or a class for expanded clones.

V gene,clone size,J gene,D gene,CDR3 protein,CDR3 DNA
TRBV29-1,NA,TRBJ2-1,NA,CSWWGYNEQFF,TGCAGCTGGTGGGGATACAATGAGCAGTTCTTC
TRBV5-1,NA,TRBJ2-7,NA,CASSPLQGTIEGLGYEQYF,TGCGCCAGCAGCCCTCTACAGGGTACTATTGAGGGACTCGGCTACGAGCAGTACTTC
TRBV7-2,few,TRBJ2-1,TRBD2,CASSLLAGDKNEQFF,TGTGCCAGCAGCTTACTGGCGGGAGACAAAAATGAGCAGTTCTTC
TRBV6-5,NA,TRBJ1-2,NA,CASRETTNYGYTF,TGTGCCAGCAGAGAGACAACCAACTATGGCTACACCTTC
TRBV27,NA,TRBJ1-6,NA,CASRADYNSPLHF,TGTGCTAGCAGGGCAGATTATAATTCACCCCTCCACTTT
TRBV30,few,TRBJ1-1,NA,CAWSSLNLAADTEAFF,TGTGCCTGGAGCAGCTTAAATCTTGCGGCGGACACTGAAGCTTTCTTT
TRBV7-8,NA,TRBJ2-1,TRBD2,CASSLVISGKYNEQFF,TGTGCCAGCAGCTTAGTAATTAGCGGGAAGTACAATGAGCAGTTCTTC
TRBV7-9,NA,TRBJ1-4,TRBD1,CASSPGTAFNEKLFF,TGTGCCAGCAGCCCCGGGACAGCGTTTAATGAAAAACTGTTTTTT
TRBV19,NA,TRBJ1-4,TRBD1,CASRTGQSATNEKLFF,TGTGCCAGTCGGACAGGCCAAAGTGCAACTAATGAAAAACTGTTTTTT
TRBV5-4,NA,TRBJ1-1,NA,CASSLPAGARTEAFF,TGTGCCAGCAGCTTGCCGGCGGGGGCGAGGACTGAAGCTTTCTTT
TRBV6-6,once,TRBJ2-4,NA,CASKAQRNIQYF,TGTGCCAGCAAGGCGCAGAGAAACATTCAGTACTTC
TRBV6-1,NA,TRBJ1-3,NA,CASSAAGTTGNTIYF,TGTGCCAGCAGTGCCGCCGGTACGACTGGAAACACCATATATTTT
TRBV5-6,NA,TRBJ2-5,TRBD1,CASSQLARGRGETQYF,TGTGCCAGCAGCCAATTGGCCAGGGGGCGCGGGGAGACCCAGTACTTC
TRBV18,NA,TRBJ2-5,NA,CASSPSWGDQETQYF,TGTGCCAGCTCACCGTCGTGGGGGGACCAAGAGACCCAGTACTTC
TRBV6-1,few,TRBJ1-1,NA,CASRWTANTEAFF,TGTGCCAGCAGGTGGACAGCGAACACTGAAGCTTTCTTT
TRBV27,once,TRBJ1-2,NA,CASRSSGSLYGYTF,TGTGCCAGCAGATCTTCGGGGTCTCTCTATGGCTACACCTTC
TRBV19,few,TRBJ2-6,NA,CASSMLRSGGANVLTF,TGTGCCAGTAGTATGTTGAGGTCGGGTGGGGCCAACGTCCTGACTTTC
TRBV5-1,NA,TRBJ2-1,NA,CASRLLGDEQFF,TGCGCCAGCAGACTCCTAGGAGATGAGCAGTTCTTC
TRBV6-6,NA,TRBJ2-7,NA,CASSLVTGAYEQYF,TGTGCCAGCAGCCTGGTGACGGGGGCCTACGAGCAGTACTTC
TRBV15,NA,TRBJ2-7,TRBD1,CATSREGTANYEQYF,TGTGCCACCAGCAGAGAGGGGACAGCGAACTACGAGCAGTACTTC
TRBV11-2,NA,TRBJ2-4,TRBD2,CASSPSAGGLNIQYF,TGTGCCAGCAGCCCATCGGCGGGAGGCCTGAACATTCAGTACTTC
TRBV19,NA,TRBJ2-2,TRBD2,CASSSGLVNTGELFF,TGTGCCAGTAGTTCGGGACTAGTGAACACCGGGGAGCTGTTTTTT
TRBV19,NA,TRBJ2-5,NA,CASSTDIQETQYF,TGTGCCAGTAGTACGGACATACAAGAGACCCAGTACTTC
TRBV5-1,NA,TRBJ2-1,TRBD1,CASSLARSQGELSYNEQFF,TGCGCCAGCAGCTTGGCCAGGTCACAGGGGGAACTCTCCTACAATGAGCAGTTCTTC
TRBV6-1,NA,TRBJ2-1,TRBD1,CASSDVPGQAAYNEQFF,TGTGCCAGCAGTGATGTACCCGGACAGGCCGCCTACAATGAGCAGTTCTTC
TRBV19,NA,TRBJ1-5,NA,CASGIDGTYSNQPQHF,TGTGCCAGTGGTATAGACGGAACATATAGCAATCAGCCCCAGCATTTT
TRBV7-2,NA,TRBJ2-5,NA,CASSPVASEQETQYF,TGTGCCAGCAGCCCAGTGGCTAGCGAGCAAGAGACCCAGTACTTC
TRBV18,NA,TRBJ1-1,NA,CASSQTGNTEAFF,TGTGCCAGCTCACAAACAGGGAACACTGAAGCTTTCTTT
TRBV20-1,few,TRBJ1-2,NA,CSAIRRGVYTF,TGCAGTGCTATTCGGCGGGGGGTCTACACCTTC
TRBV6-1,NA,TRBJ1-1,NA,CASSEASLQTDTEAFF,TGTGCCAGCAGTGAAGCGTCACTCCAAACGGACACTGAAGCTTTCTTT
TRBV7-9,NA,TRBJ2-7,NA,CASSPGISSYEQYF,TGTGCCAGCAGCCCAGGGATTAGCTCCTACGAGCAGTACTTC
TRBV5-4,NA,TRBJ2-1,NA,CASSLLGSGGLNNEQFF,TGTGCCAGCAGCTTGTTAGGATCCGGAGGCTTGAACAATGAGCAGTTCTTC
TRBV30,NA,TRBJ2-1,NA,CAWRGESSYNEQFF,TGTGCCTGGAGAGGGGAGAGCTCCTACAATGAGCAGTTCTTC
TRBV6-1,NA,TRBJ2-7,TRBD1,CASSEDRGPYEQYF,TGTGCCAGTAGTGAGGACAGGGGGCCCTACGAGCAGTACTTC
TRBV19,NA,TRBJ1-2,NA,CASQGWMPNYGYTF,TGTGCCAGCCAGGGGTGGATGCCGAACTATGGCTACACCTTC
TRBV28,NA,TRBJ1-2,NA,CASRTILIRGEHYGYTF,TGTGCCAGCAGAACGATCCTCATCCGAGGGGAACACTATGGCTACACCTTC
TRBV6-5,NA,TRBJ1-4,NA,CASKVGGGTNEKLFF,TGTGCCAGCAAGGTCGGGGGAGGAACTAATGAAAAACTGTTTTTT
TRBV11-3,NA,TRBJ2-3,NA,CASSLAGLGDTQYF,TGTGCCAGCAGCTTAGCGGGATTGGGTGATACGCAGTATTTT
TRBV10-1,few,TRBJ1-2,NA,CASSADWGYGYTF,TGCGCCAGCAGTGCCGATTGGGGCTATGGCTACACCTTC
TRBV6-5,NA,TRBJ2-7,TRBD1,CATSQGAGYEQYF,TGTGCCACCTCCCAGGGGGCAGGGTACGAGCAGTACTTC
TRBV2,NA,TRBJ1-5,NA,CASSGTAGGQPQHF,TGTGCCAGCAGTGGGACAGCGGGAGGTCAGCCCCAGCATTTT
TRBV9,NA,TRBJ2-3,NA,CASSAKLTDTQYF,TGTGCCAGCAGCGCTAAGTTAACAGATACGCAGTATTTT
TRBV5-6,NA,TRBJ1-2,NA,CASSSSGARGYTF,TGTGCCAGCAGCTCCTCAGGGGCGCGGGGCTACACCTTC
TRBV28,NA,TRBJ2-3,NA,CASRTPGDTQYF,TGTGCCAGCAGAACCCCGGGAGATACGCAGTATTTT
TRBV7-1,NA,TRBJ2-7,TRBD2,CASSLRDYGYEQYF,TGTGCCAGCAGCTTACGGGACTACGGCTACGAGCAGTACTTC
TRBV7-2,NA,TRBJ1-1,NA,CASSLGNLSEAFF,TGTGCCAGCAGCTTGGGCAACCTAAGTGAAGCTTTCTTT
TRBV18,NA,TRBJ2-7,TRBD1,CASSPIRQGPPHEQYF,TGTGCCAGCTCACCAATCCGACAGGGCCCCCCGCACGAGCAGTACTTC
TRBV11-3,NA,TRBJ2-5,TRBD2,CASSPRLAGAQETQYF,TGTGCCAGCAGCCCGAGACTAGCGGGAGCACAAGAGACCCAGTACTTC
TRBV19,NA,TRBJ2-2,TRBD2,CASTRRGDRFPGELFF,TGTGCCAGTACCCGTCGGGGGGATCGGTTTCCCGGGGAGCTGTTTTTT
TRBV7-9,NA,TRBJ1-1,NA,CASSLTGGNTEAFF,TGTGCCAGCAGCTTAACGGGGGGGAACACTGAAGCTTTCTTT
TRBV15,once,TRBJ2-3,NA,CATSLGGDSTDTQYF,TGTGCCACCAGCCTAGGAGGGGATAGCACAGATACGCAGTATTTT
TRBV10-2,NA,TRBJ2-3,TRBD2,CASSFPPPGLAGDNYGGDTQYF,TGCGCCAGCAGTTTTCCTCCCCCGGGACTAGCGGGAGATAATTACGGCGGAGATACGCAGTATTTT
TRBV7-9,NA,TRBJ2-3,NA,CASQAVDTQYF,TGTGCCAGCCAAGCTGTTGATACGCAGTATTTT